The T cell receptor beta chain described here comes from a study of blood T cell repertoires in COVID-19. The CDR3 contains 16 residues. With 4 bases removed from V and 6 bases from J, the gap between germline ends came to 19 bases. The germline V gene encodes CDR1 LNHNV and CDR2 YYDKDF (reference sequence). This clone was observed a single time. Generated by immunoSEQ multiplex PCR, the TCRdb table keeps only in-frame clones and is missing some. The profile shows roughly 150,000 clones, 65% to 85% of them singletons. The sequence derives from a man in his sixties or seventies with active or convalescent COVID-19. The chain uses TRBV15 and TRBJ1-5, with D unclear. Sequenced material: peripheral blood. The DNA of the CDR3 is TGTGCCACCAGCACCCTACTCCGGGGTACGGGTCAGCCCCAGCATTTT. Translated: CATSTLLRGTGQPQHF.